This TCR beta chain is from a study of graft-versus-host responses after intestinal transplantation. Clones were read by immunoSEQ multiplex PCR, and TCRdb kept only the in-frame ones, dropping some. Of roughly 80,000 clones listed, around 90% are singletons. The CDR3 spans 15 residues. The V and J ends lost 5 bases and 3 bases, in that order; junction bases with no gene match: 5. Germline V gives CDR1 MDHEN, CDR2 SYDVKM. The study, taken as a whole, reports: High graft-versus-host to host-versus-graft clonal ratios were seen in allografts of patients with graft-donor T cell macrochimerism.

A remark on this clone: The antigen is undetermined.

The clonotype originates from a human donor who was the organ donor for an intestinal transplant. V usage is TRBV28 and J usage is TRBJ2-1, with TRBD1 matching over 9 bases. The sequenced sample was unstimulated CD8+ T cells sorted from spleen or lymph node cells, obtained before transplant. In DNA form, the CDR3 reads TGTGCCAGCAGTCAGGACAGGGGACTCTACAATGAGCAGTTCTTC. Residues: CASSQDRGLYNEQFF.